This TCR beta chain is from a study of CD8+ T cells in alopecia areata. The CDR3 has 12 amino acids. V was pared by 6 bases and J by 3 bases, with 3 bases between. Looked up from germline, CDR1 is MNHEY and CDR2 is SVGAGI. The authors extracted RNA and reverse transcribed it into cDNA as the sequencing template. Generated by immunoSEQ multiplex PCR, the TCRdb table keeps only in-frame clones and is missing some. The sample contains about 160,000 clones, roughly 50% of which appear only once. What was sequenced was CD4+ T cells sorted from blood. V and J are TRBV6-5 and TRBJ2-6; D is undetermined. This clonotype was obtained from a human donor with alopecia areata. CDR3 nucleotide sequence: TGTGCCAGCAGGGTTGGGGCCAACGTCCTGACTTTC. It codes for CASRVGANVLTF.